The 28 T cell receptor beta chains reported below all come from one sample, sequenced in a study of blood T cell repertoires in COVID-19 (dated by TCRdb to 2020 to 2022). The library was obtained by the immunoSEQ multiplex PCR assay. In TCRdb, the immuneACCESS table is reduced to in-frame sequences with V and J assigned. These tables do not hold every clone; where another copy was compared, an unresolved V gene accounts for under half, and the others remain unexplained. A total of about 70,000 clones appear in this sample, roughly 80% of them only once. Roughly 1.9% of the sample belongs to the ten largest clones. Sequencing was done on a sample of peripheral blood. These receptors all come from a woman aged 60-70 years with acute or convalescent COVID-19.

The CDR3 DNA reads as TGCGCCAGCAGCTTGATGGCGACAGGGAGCTCCTACGAGCAGTACTTC. Translated: CASSLMATGSSYEQYF. The V call is TRBV5-1, the J call TRBJ2-7; TRBD1 aligns across 7 bases. CDR1 and CDR2 from the germline V gene are SGHRS and YFSETQ. Trimming took 1 base from V and 0 from J; bases not matched to a gene: 7. The CDR3 contains 16 residues.

The rearrangement links TRBV29-1 to TRBJ2-7; D might be TRBD2 (6 bases). CDR1 SQVTM and CDR2 ANQGSEA come from the germline V gene. V shed 4 bases and J shed 0 bases, with 13 bases lying between them. This CDR3 has 14 residues. The CDR3: CSVARDWDSYEQYF. CDR3 bases: TGCAGCGTTGCCCGGGACTGGGACTCCTACGAGCAGTACTTC.

The rearrangement joins TRBV7-6 to TRBJ1-3; no clear D. The CDR3 length is 17 residues. The V end was cut by 3 bases, the J end by 0 bases, with 15 bases between. Germline-derived CDR1 and CDR2 are SGHVS and FNYEAQ. The CDR3 loop is CASSLSPGGLSGNTIYF. The CDR3 nucleotides read TGTGCCAGCAGCTTGTCCCCGGGAGGCCTCTCTGGAAACACCATATATTTT.

The DNA for the CDR3 is TGTGCCAGCAGTGAACTCAGGGTGGGGTCGAATCAGCCCCAGCATTTT. It translates to CASSELRVGSNQPQHF. The chain employs TRBV6-1 and TRBJ1-5, with a possible D match to TRBD1 (5 bases). The CDR3 sequence is 16 residues long. Trimming took 2 bases from V and 4 from J, leaving 15 bases between them. In germline, CDR1 is MNHNS, CDR2 SASEGT.

The CDR3 region has the DNA TGTGCCAGCTCACAGGCCGGGACAGGGATAACTTTTAGCAATCAGCCCCAGCATTTT. It is translated as CASSQAGTGITFSNQPQHF. The J gene is TRBJ1-5, the V gene TRBV18; 9 bases line up with TRBD1. The CDR3 extends over 19 amino acids. V shed 4 bases and J 0 bases; nucleotides not matched to a gene: 13. Per germline, CDR1 KGHSH and CDR2 LQKENI. The full variable domain, its missing parts supplied by reference TRBV18 and TRBJ1-5, is NAGVMQNPRHLVRRRGQEARLRCSPMKGHSHVYWYRQLPEEGLKFMVYLQKENIIDESGMPKERFSAEFPKEGPSILRIQQVVRGDSAAYFCASSQAGTGITFSNQPQHFGDGTRLSIL.

This CDR3 reads CASSRGGTGVMNTEAFF. Here the CDR3 DNA reads TGTGCCAGCAGCCGCGGCGGGACGGGAGTCATGAACACTGAAGCTTTCTTT. The chain is built from TRBV27 and TRBJ1-1, with D perhaps matching TRBD1 (5 bases). Germline-derived CDR1 and CDR2 are MNHEY and SMNVEV (reference sequence). The V gene lost 6 bases and the J gene lost 0 bases, with 20 bases spanning the gap. The CDR3 sequence is 17 residues long.

The chain uses TRBV6-5 and TRBJ1-4; D unclear. This CDR3 contains 14 residues. Germline loops: CDR1 MNHEY, CDR2 SVGAGI. Trimming cost V 6 bases and J 3 bases, with 11 bases left between them. The CDR3 spells CASSAFAANEKLFF. DNA for the CDR3: TGTGCCAGCAGCGCCTTTGCGGCTAATGAAAAACTGTTTTTT.

This clone was picked up a small number of times. The rearrangement joins TRBV18 to TRBJ2-7, with 11 positions matching TRBD2. Germline CDR1 KGHSH, CDR2 LQKENI. The CDR3 runs 15 residues. Trimming removed 6 bases from V and 2 bases from J; junction bases left unmatched: 6. Here the CDR3 DNA reads TGTGCCAGCTCTCCCGGGACTAGCGGCACCTACGAGCAGTACTTC. This gives the protein CASSPGTSGTYEQYF.

The chain has TRBV5-1 and TRBJ2-1; 11 positions match TRBD2. J lost 2 bases, V lost 3 bases, and 4 bases had no gene match. Germline CDR1 is SGHRS and CDR2 is YFSETQ. The CDR3 is made up of 16 amino acids. The CDR3 protein is CASSSSGLAAYNEQFF. The CDR3 nucleotides are TGCGCCAGCAGCTCCTCGGGACTAGCGGCCTACAATGAGCAGTTCTTC. The variable domain in full, completed from reference TRBV5-1 and TRBJ2-1, reads KAGVTQTPRYLIKTRGQQVTLSCSPISGHRSVSWYQQTPGQGLQFLFEYFSETQRNKGNFPGRFSGRQFSNSRSEMNVSTLELGDSALYLCASSSSGLAAYNEQFFGPGTRLTVL.

The table lists this clone with a few counts. In DNA form, the CDR3 reads TGTGCCAGCAGAGTCACAGGGGTTTCCAATCAGCCCCAGCATTTT. It yields the protein CASRVTGVSNQPQHF. The chain couples TRBV2 to TRBJ1-5, with TRBD1 matching over 7 bases. The germline V gene encodes CDR1 SNHLY and CDR2 FYNNEI. The V segment lost 6 bases and the J segment 3 bases; nucleotides outside the gene matches: 8. The CDR3 runs 15 residues.

The chain uses TRBV30 and TRBJ2-6; 7 bases are a match to TRBD1. CDR3 length: 15 amino acids. Germline V gene lookup returns CDR1 GTSNPN and CDR2 SVGIG (reference sequence). Trimming took 4 bases from V and 4 from J; bases not matched to a gene: 7. The CDR3 DNA reads TGTGCCTGGAAAACGACAGGGCAAGGGGCCAACGTCCTGACTTTC. Encoded protein: CAWKTTGQGANVLTF. Filled out from reference TRBV30 and TRBJ2-6, the complete variable domain reads SQTIHQWPATLVQPVGSPLSLECTVEGTSNPNLYWYRQAAGRGLQLLFYSVGIGQISSEVPQNLSASRPQDRQFILSSKKLLLSDSGFYLCAWKTTGQGANVLTFGAGSRLTVL.

This rearrangement joins TRBV19 to TRBJ2-2; tentative D call: TRBD2 (5 bases). The CDR3 is 13 amino acids. Trimming stripped 1 base from V and 7 bases from J, with 7 bases between. Germline V CDR1 and CDR2: LNHDA, SQIVND (reference sequence). DNA for the CDR3: TGTGCCAGTAGTATAGGACTATACGGGGAGCTGTTTTTT. This codes for CASSIGLYGELFF.

The DNA of the CDR3 is TGTGCCAGCAGTTTAGGACACGCTTATAGCAATCAGCCCCAGCATTTT. Residues: CASSLGHAYSNQPQHF. The chain links TRBV28 to TRBJ1-5; D is perhaps TRBD1 (5 bases). The CDR3 length is 16 residues. The V gene lost 2 bases and the J gene lost 0 bases, with 11 bases spanning the gap. Looked up from germline, CDR1 is MDHEN and CDR2 is SYDVKM.

This chain joins TRBV19 and TRBJ2-1, with D perhaps TRBD2 (6 bases). Trimming took off 4 bases at V and 0 bases at J, with 13 bases between the two ends. Looked up from germline, CDR1 is LNHDA and CDR2 is SQIVND (reference sequence). The CDR3 totals 16 residues. The CDR3 protein is CASSTRLGSSYNEQFF. Here the CDR3 DNA reads TGTGCCAGTAGTACCAGACTAGGGAGCTCCTACAATGAGCAGTTCTTC.

The CDR3 sequence: CASSLGDRGHHSPLHF. The CDR3 DNA sequence: TGTGCCAGCAGCTTGGGGGACAGGGGGCACCATTCACCCCTCCACTTT. The rearrangement uses TRBV5-5 and TRBJ1-6, with 12 bases lining up with TRBD1. V dropped 0 bases and J dropped 8; count of bases not matched to a gene: 3. Germline CDR1 SGHKS, CDR2 YYEKEE (reference sequence). The CDR3 totals 16 residues.

This sequence joins TRBV19 and TRBJ1-2, with D possibly matching TRBD1 (6 bases). Germline V gene sequence: CDR1 LNHDA, CDR2 SQIVND (reference sequence). The V and J ends lost 3 bases and 5 bases respectively, with 10 bases between them. CDR3 size: 13 residues. The CDR3 bases are TGTGCCAGTAGTATTCTGGGGGCGTATGGCTACACCTTC. Residues: CASSILGAYGYTF.

The gene calls are TRBV6-6 and TRBJ1-6; 10 bases align to TRBD1. The V gene end was trimmed by 5 bases and the J gene end by 9 bases; junction bases not matched to a gene: 10. The CDR3 spans 16 residues. Germline V gene data show CDR1 as MNHNY and CDR2 as SVGAGI (reference sequence). The CDR3 DNA is TGTGCCAGCAGTGCCGGGACAGGGGCATTCGGTTCACCCCTCCACTTT. Translated, it gives CASSAGTGAFGSPLHF.

This chain joins TRBV5-5 and TRBJ2-7, with TRBD1 identical over 8 bases. Trimming at V came to 4 bases and at J to 6 bases, leaving 9 bases not matched to a gene. Per germline, CDR1 SGHKS and CDR2 YYEKEE (reference sequence). CDR3 length equals 14 residues. The CDR3: CASSPWTGRSEQYF. The DNA for the CDR3 is TGTGCCAGCAGCCCTTGGACAGGGAGGTCCGAGCAGTACTTC.

The V and J genes are TRBV7-8 and TRBJ1-1, with TRBD1 matching 10 bases. This CDR3 has 15 amino acids. The germline gives CDR1 SGHVS, CDR2 FQNEAQ. J was trimmed by 5 bases and V by 2 bases; bases with no gene match: 5. CDR3 sequence: CASSLRGQGVTEAFF. The CDR3 nucleotides read TGTGCCAGCAGCTTAAGAGGACAGGGGGTGACTGAAGCTTTCTTT.

CDR3 amino acids: CATSKTGKRETQYF. As DNA, the CDR3 is TGTGCCACCAGCAAAACAGGGAAGCGGGAGACCCAGTACTTC. The J gene is TRBJ2-5, the V gene TRBV15; TRBD1 is a possible D gene (6 bases). The CDR3 extends over 14 amino acids. From germline, CDR1 is LNHNV and CDR2 YYDKDF (reference sequence). Trimming took off 4 bases at V and 5 bases at J, with 14 bases between the two ends.

This clone was seen once. The J gene is TRBJ2-7, the V gene TRBV11-2; weak D call: TRBD1 (5 bases). CDR3 length: 13 residues. The V gene lost 3 bases and the J gene lost 3 bases, with 9 bases spanning the gap. CDR1 and CDR2 from the germline V gene are SGHAT and FQNNGV. CDR3 loop: CASSFDRIYEQYF. CDR3 bases: TGTGCCAGCAGCTTTGACAGAATCTACGAGCAGTACTTC. Full variable domain (missing parts from reference TRBV11-2 and TRBJ2-7): EAGVAQSPRYKIIEKRQSVAFWCNPISGHATLYWYQQILGQGPKLLIQFQNNGVVDDSQLPKDRFSAERLKGVDSTLKIQPAKLEDSAVYLCASSFDRIYEQYFGPGTRLTVT.

The V gene is TRBV19, the J gene TRBJ2-5; tentatively, D is TRBD1 (6 bases). This CDR3 region has 14 residues. Trimming took 3 bases from V and 5 from J, leaving 13 bases between them. Germline V lookup: CDR1 LNHDA, CDR2 SQIVND (reference sequence). CDR3 sequence reads: CASSIQGLGETQYF. In DNA, the CDR3 is TGTGCCAGTAGTATTCAGGGGCTAGGCGAGACCCAGTACTTC.

The V gene is TRBV6-5, the J gene TRBJ1-2, with D perhaps matching TRBD1 (5 bases). The ends were cut back, 7 bases at V and 8 bases at J, with 17 bases in the middle. Germline V gene sequence: CDR1 MNHEY, CDR2 SVGAGI. CDR3 length: 13 amino acids. The CDR3 loop is CASTPRGRGGYTF. In DNA form, the CDR3 reads TGTGCCAGCACCCCTCGGGGGAGAGGGGGCTACACCTTC.

V is TRBV2 and J is TRBJ1-1; D is uncertain. In germline, CDR1 is SNHLY, CDR2 FYNNEI. This CDR3 contains 11 residues. V lost 3 bases and J lost 3, with 2 bases in between. The CDR3, as DNA: TGTGCCAGCAGTGACTACACTGAAGCTTTCTTT. It translates to CASSDYTEAFF.

J is TRBJ1-2 and V is TRBV30; D remains unclear. The V gene's germline CDR1 is GTSNPN and CDR2 SVGIG (reference sequence). Trimming left V 4 bases short and J 11 bases short, with 23 bases between. CDR3 size: 14 residues. In nucleotides, the CDR3 is TGTGCCTGGAATCGTCTGAGGGCGACTCCGACGTACACCTTC. It codes for CAWNRLRATPTYTF. Drawing the rest from reference TRBV30 and TRBJ1-2, the complete variable domain is SQTIHQWPATLVQPVGSPLSLECTVEGTSNPNLYWYRQAAGRGLQLLFYSVGIGQISSEVPQNLSASRPQDRQFILSSKKLLLSDSGFYLCAWNRLRATPTYTFGSGTRLTVV.

The chain links TRBV5-1 to TRBJ2-5; TRBD2 matches at 11 bases. J gave up 4 bases and V 1 base, and 3 bases lay outside the gene matches. From germline, CDR1 is SGHRS and CDR2 YFSETQ. CDR3 size: 15 residues. DNA of the CDR3: TGCGCCAGCAGCTTGCTACTAGCGGGAGTAGAGACCCAGTACTTC. Translating gives CASSLLLAGVETQYF.

The chain joins TRBV28 to TRBJ1-1; 10 bases are a match to TRBD1. V shed 5 bases and J 8 bases; nucleotides not matched to a gene: 17. CDR1 and CDR2 from the germline V gene are MDHEN and SYDVKM. The CDR3 contains 17 residues. The CDR3 region is CASSLFGTGVLGGEAFF. In DNA, the CDR3 is TGTGCCAGCAGTCTCTTTGGGACAGGGGTTCTCGGGGGAGAAGCTTTCTTT.

This chain connects TRBV3-1 (or the pseudogene TRBV3-2) to TRBJ1-1; possible D gene TRBD1, 5 bases. V lost 0 bases and J 8 bases, leaving 22 bases between the germline ends. Looked up from germline, CDR1 is LGHDT and CDR2 is YNNKEL (reference sequence). The CDR3 sequence is 17 residues long. DNA of the CDR3: TGTGCCAGCAGCCAAGAATTAGGGGCAGGGCTACACGAAGAAGCTTTCTTT. Encoded protein: CASSQELGAGLHEEAFF.